These 28 T cell receptor beta chains came from one sample sequenced in a study of chemoradiotherapy in HPV16-positive cancers. Libraries were prepared by immunoSEQ multiplex PCR; TCRdb keeps only in-frame clonotypes and omits some of them. The data contain about 30,000 clones, roughly nine tenths of them singletons. The starting material was blood, obtained from a patient who underwent chemoradiotherapy. These receptors were obtained from a human donor with HPV-associated anogenital cancer.

The chain joins TRBV9 to TRBJ1-1; weak D call: TRBD1 (5 bases). Trimming cost V 0 bases and J 3 bases, with 15 bases left between them. This CDR3 is 16 amino acids long. CDR1 SGDLS and CDR2 YYNGEE come from the germline V gene. CDR3 DNA: TGTGCCAGCAGCGTAGATAGGGGAACGGTGTACACTGAAGCTTTCTTT. This translates into CASSVDRGTVYTEAFF.

This clone appeared once. The chain has TRBV6-6 and TRBJ1-1; D may be TRBD1 (6 bases). There are 15 residues in the CDR3. Trimming pared 0 bases from V and 2 bases from J, leaving 10 bases between. The V gene's germline CDR1 is MNHNY and CDR2 SVGAGI (reference sequence). CDR3 in DNA: TGTGCCAGCAGTTACTCGCAGGGGATCAACACTGAAGCTTTCTTT. The encoded protein is CASSYSQGINTEAFF.

The chain combines TRBV18 with TRBJ2-1, with 9 bases lining up with TRBD2. CDR3 size: 14 residues. Germline V gives CDR1 KGHSH, CDR2 LQKENI. V lost 10 bases, J lost 5 bases, and 9 bases stayed unmatched. The CDR3 is CATAGGGIDNEQFF. The DNA for the CDR3 is TGTGCCACCGCGGGGGGGGGCATCGACAATGAGCAGTTCTTC.

This chain links TRBV5-4 with TRBJ2-5; D unresolved. Germline CDR1 is SGHNT and CDR2 is YYREEE (reference sequence). This CDR3 has 12 residues. V lost 1 base to trimming and J lost 1 base, with 2 bases between them. CDR3 nucleotides: TGTGCCAGCAGCTTGCCCCAAGAGACCCAGTACTTC. It encodes CASSLPQETQYF. Based on the CDR3 plus reference TRBV5-4 and TRBJ2-5, the full variable domain is ETGVTQSPTHLIKTRGQQVTLRCSSQSGHNTVSWYQQALGQGPQFIFQYYREEENGRGNFPPRFSGLQFPNYSSELNVNALELDDSALYLCASSLPQETQYFGPGTRLLVL.

V and J are TRBV29-1 and TRBJ2-5; a weak D match, TRBD2 (5 bases). The CDR3 length is 15 residues. Per the germline V gene, CDR1 is SQVTM and CDR2 is ANQGSEA. Trimming pared 5 bases from V and 4 bases from J, leaving 20 bases between. CDR3 loop: CSVSLGPSQRETQYF. CDR3 bases: TGCAGCGTTAGTTTAGGTCCTAGCCAGCGAGAGACCCAGTACTTC.

V and J are TRBV10-3 and TRBJ2-2; D gene unclear. Trimming removed 0 bases at V and 4 bases at J, with 12 bases between. Germline lookup yields CDR1 ENHRY and CDR2 SYGVKD. The CDR3 has 16 residues. In nucleotides, the CDR3 is TGTGCCATCAGTGAGTCGATGGGCCGCGGCACCGGGGAGCTGTTTTTT. This sequence encodes CAISESMGRGTGELFF.

This sequence joins TRBV2 and TRBJ2-3, with 7 bases fitting TRBD2. Germline CDR1 and CDR2: SNHLY and FYNNEI. This CDR3 comprises 15 residues. Trimming cost V 3 bases and J 4 bases; bases outside gene matches: 7. The CDR3 protein is CASSDYRLAADTQYF. The CDR3 DNA sequence: TGTGCCAGCAGTGATTATCGGCTAGCGGCAGATACGCAGTATTTT.

The chain employs TRBV29-1 and TRBJ2-3, with D possibly TRBD1 on 6 matching bases. The CDR3 loop spans 10 amino acids. Germline values: CDR1 SQVTM, CDR2 ANQGSEA. CDR3 region: CAPRGTAQYF. CDR3 bases: TGCGCCCCCAGGGGAACAGCGCAGTATTTT.

The gene calls are TRBV5-8 and TRBJ2-7; D unclear. Germline V gene sequence: CDR1 SGHTS, CDR2 YDEGEE. The V gene lost 4 bases and the J gene lost 0 bases, with 14 bases spanning the gap. This CDR3 comprises 15 residues. The CDR3 nucleotides are TGTGCCAGCAGCACCCCATGGGGATACTCCTACGAGCAGTACTTC. Its protein product is CASSTPWGYSYEQYF.

The genes are TRBV7-9 and TRBJ2-5, with 12 bases matching TRBD1. The CDR3 runs to 16 residues. The J segment lost 5 bases and the V segment lost 2 bases, leaving 6 bases of the junction unmatched. The germline CDR1 and CDR2 sequences are SEHNR and FQNEAQ (reference sequence). CDR3 region: CASSLPGQGAGETQYF. The CDR3, as DNA: TGTGCCAGCAGCTTACCGGGACAGGGGGCGGGGGAGACCCAGTACTTC.

The chain links TRBV18 to TRBJ1-5; D may be TRBD1 (5 bases). This CDR3 comprises 15 residues. Trimming left V 4 bases short and J 5 bases short, with 15 bases between. CDR1 KGHSH and CDR2 LQKENI come from the germline V gene. CDR3 residues: CASSLDSGPHQPQHF. The CDR3 DNA sequence: TGTGCCAGCTCACTCGACAGCGGTCCCCATCAGCCCCAGCATTTT.

The chain uses TRBV30 and TRBJ2-7; D call uncertain. In germline, CDR1 is GTSNPN, CDR2 SVGIG (reference sequence). CDR3 size: 11 residues. Trimming shortened V by 4 bases and J by 0 bases, and 4 bases separated the two germline ends. The CDR3 reads CAWTDSYEQYF. CDR3 bases: TGTGCCTGGACAGACTCCTACGAGCAGTACTTC.

The chain recombines TRBV4-1 with TRBJ2-7, with D hard to call. V lost 0 bases and J 0 bases, leaving 6 bases between the germline ends. CDR3 length: 14 residues. The germline V gene encodes CDR1 MGHRA and CDR2 YSYEKL. The CDR3 DNA is TGCGCCAGCAGCCAAGATGCGATCTCCTACGAGCAGTACTTC. Amino acid sequence: CASSQDAISYEQYF.

V usage is TRBV11-3 and J usage is TRBJ2-2, with a possible D match to TRBD1 (5 bases). Germline CDR1 is SGHNT and CDR2 is YENEEA. This CDR3 is 12 amino acids long. With 5 bases removed from V and 5 bases from J, the gap between germline ends came to 6 bases. The CDR3 reads CASSPGTGELFF. The CDR3 DNA reads as TGTGCCAGCAGCCCAGGGACCGGGGAGCTGTTTTTT.

The chain recombines TRBV6-5 with TRBJ2-3; 8 bases match TRBD1. The CDR3 has 15 amino acids. The V segment lost 2 bases and the J segment 3 bases; nucleotides outside the gene matches: 4. The germline gives CDR1 MNHEY, CDR2 SVGAGI. In DNA form, the CDR3 reads TGTGCCAGCAGTTACACAGGGGGACGGACAGATACGCAGTATTTT. Protein sequence: CASSYTGGRTDTQYF.

The CDR3 DNA is TGTGCCAGCAGCTTCCGGGGGGAGCAGTTCTTC. It encodes CASSFRGEQFF. V and J are TRBV5-4 and TRBJ2-1, with D perhaps TRBD2 (6 bases). Trimming cost V 2 bases and J 10 bases, with 7 bases left between them. The CDR3 runs to 11 residues. Germline V lookup: CDR1 SGHNT, CDR2 YYREEE (reference sequence). Supplemented by reference TRBV5-4 and TRBJ2-1, the full variable domain reads ETGVTQSPTHLIKTRGQQVTLRCSSQSGHNTVSWYQQALGQGPQFIFQYYREEENGRGNFPPRFSGLQFPNYSSELNVNALELDDSALYLCASSFRGEQFFGPGTRLTVL.

The chain couples TRBV28 to TRBJ2-5; TRBD2 matches at 7 bases. The CDR3 runs to 15 residues. The J segment lost 2 bases and the V segment lost 5 bases, leaving 8 bases of the junction unmatched. CDR1 and CDR2 (germline): MDHEN, SYDVKM. The CDR3 DNA follows: TGTGCCAGCAGTCCTCGGGGGAGGGGTCAAGAGACCCAGTACTTC. Translated: CASSPRGRGQETQYF.

The chain joins TRBV7-2 to TRBJ2-7; possible D gene TRBD2, 5 bases. Germline values: CDR1 SGHTA, CDR2 FQGNSA. With 1 base removed from V and 3 bases from J, the gap between germline ends came to 16 bases. There are 16 residues in the CDR3. This chain's CDR3 is CASSLELTGKGYEQYF. The CDR3 region has the DNA TGTGCCAGCAGCTTAGAATTAACGGGGAAGGGCTACGAGCAGTACTTC.

The chain uses TRBV6-6 and TRBJ1-5; the match to TRBD1 covers 7 bases. Germline CDR1 is MNHNY and CDR2 is SVGAGI (reference sequence). The CDR3 loop spans 14 amino acids. The V segment lost 10 bases and the J segment 3 bases; nucleotides outside the gene matches: 9. The CDR3: CATRETGFNQPQHF. In DNA, the CDR3 is TGTGCCACTCGCGAGACAGGGTTCAATCAGCCCCAGCATTTT.

This chain uses TRBV28 with TRBJ1-4; tentative D call: TRBD1 (5 bases). The CDR3 contains 19 residues. CDR1 and CDR2 (germline): MDHEN, SYDVKM. V shed 5 bases and J shed 7 bases, with 29 bases lying between them. The DNA of the CDR3 is TGTGCCAGCAGTCCAACGGACACCACCCGGTCCTACGAGGGTGAAAAACTGTTTTTT. Protein product: CASSPTDTTRSYEGEKLFF.

The chain links TRBV4-1 to TRBJ1-4; D unresolved. The CDR3 runs 15 residues. CDR1 and CDR2 (germline): MGHRA, YSYEKL. Trimming cost V 2 bases and J 0 bases, with 7 bases left between them. CDR3: CASSQSGATNEKLFF. DNA for the CDR3: TGCGCCAGCAGCCAAAGTGGGGCAACTAATGAAAAACTGTTTTTT.

This rearrangement joins TRBV2 to TRBJ2-1; 10 bases are a match to TRBD1. Germline values: CDR1 SNHLY, CDR2 FYNNEI. Losses at the gene ends were 7 bases for V and 7 bases for J; bases not matched to a gene: 4. The CDR3 spans 13 residues. The CDR3 spells CASTPDRGNEQFF. As DNA, the CDR3 is TGTGCCAGCACCCCGGACAGGGGGAATGAGCAGTTCTTC. Full variable domain (outside the CDR3, taken from reference TRBV2 and TRBJ2-1): EPEVTQTPSHQVTQMGQEVILRCVPISNHLYFYWYRQILGQKVEFLVSFYNNEISEKSEIFDDQFSVERPDGSNFTLKIRSTKLEDSAMYFCASTPDRGNEQFFGPGTRLTVL.

The rearrangement links TRBV11-2 to TRBJ2-3, with 11 bases aligning to TRBD2. Germline V gene lookup returns CDR1 SGHAT and CDR2 FQNNGV. The CDR3 extends over 16 amino acids. Trimming cost V 5 bases and J 3 bases; bases outside gene matches: 7. The CDR3 region is CASSHLLAGETDTQYF. The DNA of the CDR3 is TGTGCCAGCAGCCATCTACTAGCGGGAGAAACAGATACGCAGTATTTT.

The chain has TRBV27 and TRBJ2-3, with D tentatively TRBD2 (5 bases). Germline V lookup: CDR1 MNHEY, CDR2 SMNVEV (reference sequence). Trimming stripped 2 bases from V and 2 bases from J, with 14 bases between. This CDR3 contains 16 residues. The CDR3, as DNA: TGTGCCAGCAGTTTAGGGGTTTCGGGATTCACAGATACGCAGTATTTT. It translates to CASSLGVSGFTDTQYF.

This clone was counted once. J is TRBJ1-2 and V is TRBV6-5; TRBD1 agrees at 10 bases. J lost 7 bases, V lost 5 bases, and 10 bases had no gene match. The CDR3 spans 15 residues. The germline V gene has CDR1 MNHEY and CDR2 SVGAGI. The CDR3 region has the DNA TGTGCCAGCAGTCAGACAGGGGGCGCTTCAACTGGCTACACCTTC. This codes for CASSQTGGASTGYTF.

This clone appeared a single time. The chain carries TRBV7-9 and TRBJ1-1; D unresolved. The CDR3 covers 12 residues. The germline V gene encodes CDR1 SEHNR and CDR2 FQNEAQ (reference sequence). Trimming removed 1 base from V and 4 bases from J, with 4 bases in between. The CDR3 region has the DNA TGTGCCAGCAGCTTAGTGGTCACTGAAGCTTTCTTT. Protein product: CASSLVVTEAFF.

CDR3 coding DNA: TGTGCCAGCAGCCCGTCCCTTCAGCCCCAGCATTTT. Amino acids: CASSPSLQPQHF. V and J are TRBV2 and TRBJ1-5; D gene unclear. Germline CDR1 SNHLY, CDR2 FYNNEI. With 6 bases removed from V and 6 bases from J, the gap between germline ends came to 9 bases. CDR3 length equals 12 residues.

The gene calls are TRBV27 and TRBJ2-7; no firm D call. The V end was cut by 3 bases, the J end by 0 bases, with 6 bases between. Germline V gives CDR1 MNHEY, CDR2 SMNVEV (reference sequence). CDR3 length equals 13 residues. CDR3 in DNA: TGTGCCAGCAGTTTGGGCCGCTCCTACGAGCAGTACTTC. It is translated as CASSLGRSYEQYF.